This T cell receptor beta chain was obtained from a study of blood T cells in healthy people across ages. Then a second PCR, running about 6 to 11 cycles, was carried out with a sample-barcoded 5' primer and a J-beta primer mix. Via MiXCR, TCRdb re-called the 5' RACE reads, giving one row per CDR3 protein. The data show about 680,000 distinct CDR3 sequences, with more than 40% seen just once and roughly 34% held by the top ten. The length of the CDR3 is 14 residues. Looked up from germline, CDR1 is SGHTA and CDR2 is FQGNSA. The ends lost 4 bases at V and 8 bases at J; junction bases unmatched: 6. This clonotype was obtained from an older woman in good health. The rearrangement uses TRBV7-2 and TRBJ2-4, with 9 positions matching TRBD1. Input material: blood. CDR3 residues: CASSYATGGYIQYF. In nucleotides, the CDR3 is TGTGCCAGCAGCTACGCGACAGGGGGATACATTCAGTACTTC. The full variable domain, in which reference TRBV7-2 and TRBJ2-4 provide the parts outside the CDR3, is GAGVSQSPSNKVTEKGKDVELRCDPISGHTALYWYRQSLGQGLEFLIYFQGNSAPDKSGLPSDRFSAERTGGSVSTLTIQRTQQEDSAVYLCASSYATGGYIQYFGAGTRLSVL.